The text below deals with one T cell receptor (beta chain). It has no known antigen specificity. No base-level quality is on record; no much larger clone is a single base apart. The sample comes from a study of cytomegalovirus exposure and HLA in healthy donors (dated by TCRdb to the late 2010s). For the study in its entirety: In an earlier analysis of several hundred of the donors, about 260 Gb of sequence data and approximately 120 million unique TCR beta sequences from roughly 180 million T cells were reported. A later analysis re-analyzed previously published TCR beta repertoires from 660 or so donors and added high-resolution HLA genotyping to study TCR occurrence patterns. Rather than using new phenotypic data, the later analysis identified candidate immune exposures from TCR beta sequences and from how often those sequences occurred across donors. The T cell repertoires of some 700 subjects were profiled by immunosequencing and related to cytomegalovirus serostatus. In an earlier analysis of 500 to 650 of the donors, high-throughput TCR beta sequencing was used to judge whether each TCR beta V gene segment behaved as functional or pseudogenic. A separate validation cohort of approximately 130 different subjects was used in addition to the roughly 640-subject first cohort. Of the 300 to 500 genotyped donors, roughly 76% were placed in the genetic ancestry cluster associated with self-reported Caucasian donors. Roughly 290 gigabases of sequencing data and roughly 80 million unique TCR sequences made up an early release that covered 640 HLA-typed donors. HLA typing covered class I and class II loci at four-digit resolution. The study was designed to test whether signatures of past pathogen exposure could be identified by cataloging public T cell receptors. Alongside the repertoire data, information on donor age, sex, ethnicity and CMV serostatus was compiled. Among some 410 genotyped donors of the cohort, an average of about 240,000 unique TCR beta nucleotide sequences were sequenced per donor, around a sixth of them non-productive. A later genetic analysis took genome-wide SNP genotypes for about 55% of the roughly 700 donors and used that subset as a discovery cohort. Every repertoire in the discovery cohort had been generated on one and the same sequencing platform. High-throughput TCR immunosequencing, statistical association of individual TCRs with disease status, and machine learning were combined to predict cytomegalovirus infection status. The number of donors typed differed by locus, with about 620-630 for A, B, C, DRB1 and DQB1, roughly 520 for DQA1, over 600 for DPA1, and 472 for DPB1. Five DR-DQ haplotypes were treated as single units for association and clustering because of strong linkage in the cohort.

Measured from the cysteine to the phenylalanine, the CDR3 is 15 residues long. The CDR3 DNA has 45 bases and is translated from base 1. Trimmed from V: 2 bases; trimmed from J: 2 bases; junction bases lacking a gene match: 4. The germline V gene encodes CDR1 MGHRA and CDR2 YSYEKL. Here is what the overall study found, with its caveats: According to a later analysis, parvovirus B19, influenza, CMV and Epstein-Barr virus appeared linked to several top co-occurrence clusters. A later genetic analysis associated a missense DCLRE1C variant with V-gene and J-gene trimming of TCR beta chains, and an independent cohort replicated the association. Across donors, most TCR sequences were observed very rarely, whereas some public TCRs were present in many individuals. A total of roughly 160 TCR beta chains were listed by the study as associated with cytomegalovirus. Because counts were too low, about 18 rarely observed V segments, including chromosome 9 orphons, were left out of the earlier analysis of about 620 of the donors. A cluster of highly shared sequence variants was judged likely to represent a technical artifact of the sequencing pipeline. A further reported finding was that TCR beta sequences accurately predicted the HLA-A and HLA-B alleles for most subjects in the first cohort. Because the 87-base-pair reads could not distinguish some IMGT-functional V segments, including TRBV6-2 and TRBV6-3, those segments were excluded. Linkage disequilibrium might explain the correlated functional status among segregating V segments, but an unknown experimental factor could not be excluded. An earlier analysis of 587 of the donors showed that most TCR beta V segments appeared in productive rearrangements either about 90% or about 30% of the time, which broadly matched IMGT annotations. A later genetic analysis reported fewer N-insertions in productive TCRs among donors in an Asian-associated ancestry cluster than the roughly 670-donor mean. The cohort was sequenced for TCR beta chains only, and without alpha or paired-chain data the features that could be detected were limited. In a later analysis, the rate of TCR association differed among HLA loci, with DRB1 alleles having the most associated TCRs and HLA-C alleles having the fewest. HLA typing was unavailable for some donors at each locus, so association tests used only the typed subset. When HLA alleles, especially DR and DQ, strongly co-occurred, attributing TCR associations to individual alleles was difficult. In vitro tests confirmed that a few of the cytomegalovirus-associated TCR beta chains recognize cytomegalovirus antigens. At a false discovery rate of 0.05, a later analysis linked about 17,000 TCR beta sequences to specific HLA alleles. The classifier was reported to diagnose cytomegalovirus status with high specificity and sensitivity in both the original and validation cohorts. In a later analysis, most CMV-associated TCR beta chains were found to appear HLA-restricted, with HLA associations seemingly driven largely by CMV exposure. The only immune exposure information available for the cohort was CMV serostatus. Sequencing depth was assumed to be roughly uniform across donors in the presence/absence analyses, though that assumption may not hold. The authors suggested that the approach could potentially be extended to other disease states and immunological phenotypes. In a later analysis, HLA-associated TCR beta chains were found to be more clonally expanded and to have lower generation probabilities than equally common non-associated chains.

The cohort consisted of 670 or so healthy bone marrow donors. Cohort members were all nominally healthy when sampled, although unrecorded immune exposures were likely present. The donor was CMV seropositive and belonged to the group of 250 to 350 seropositive cohort members. A peripheral blood sample was provided by each donor, and peripheral blood mononuclear cells were used for TCR beta sequencing. The Qiagen DNeasy Blood Extraction Kit was used to extract genomic DNA from the blood cell samples. The library was made by the immunoSEQ multiplex PCR assay. A mixture of 60 forward primers for TCR Vbeta segments and 13 reverse primers for TCR Jbeta segments was used in the multiplex PCR. A multiplex PCR assay on genomic DNA amplified the CDR3 region of rearranged TCR beta genes. On the Illumina HiSeq System, the amplified TCR beta libraries were sequenced as 87-base-pair reads. Per the authors' processing: In a later analysis, 77 million or so unique TCR beta chains were counted across the approximately 670 repertoires, and roughly 10 million of these chains were shared by at least two donors. A nearest-neighbor algorithm error-corrected the raw reads and collapsed the reads into unique sequences, merging closely related sequences to remove PCR and sequencing errors. To assign V, D and J gene segments, CDR3 sequences were aligned to IMGT reference sequences. Each retained sequence needed at least a six-nucleotide match to both a V gene segment and a J gene segment. A rearrangement was called productive if the CDR3 had no stop codons and remained in frame with V and J, and every other rearrangement was called non-productive. Following IMGT convention, CDR3 was defined as the stretch from the second conserved V-encoded cysteine up to the conserved J-encoded phenylalanine. The earlier analysis of approximately 590 of the donors excluded any sequence lacking an unambiguous match to a single V gene segment. An earlier analysis of 500 to 600 of the donors classified V segments as functional when productive rearrangements were above 56.7% and as segregating when the standard deviation between donors was above 5%. To diagnose cytomegalovirus status from the catalog of TCR beta chain sequences, a statistical classification framework was built. A later analysis assigned V and J genes by comparing TCR nucleotide sequences with IMGT/GENE-DB human TR gene sequences. The TCRdist pipeline was used in a later analysis to assign CDR3 sequences and most-parsimonious VDJ recombination scenarios. A later analysis defined each TCR beta chain by its CDR3 amino acid sequence plus V-gene family, and excluded reads lacking a unique V-gene family. As a way to deal with suspected cross-contamination and a sequencing artifact, a later analysis dropped 592 nucleotide sequences that were highly shared and had low generation probability. For each public chain, a later analysis derived a clonal expansion index from normalized ranks of inferred template counts within each repertoire. In a later analysis, generation probabilities were computed with a VDJ recombination model fitted to out-of-frame rearrangements, and the resulting probabilities were checked against IGoR. A later analysis scored TCR-TCR, TCR-HLA and TCR-CMV co-occurrence with hypergeometric tests, applying a repertoire-size bias correction to TCR pairs. False discovery rates were estimated in a later analysis by permuting HLA or CMV assignments 20 times. In a later analysis, co-occurring TCRs were grouped with DBSCAN, and TCRdist sequence similarity was added when clustering was performed within HLA-allele-positive subsets. Repertoires with fewer than 30,000 or more than 120,000 public chains were left out of co-occurrence clustering, as were a handful of repertoires with anomalous nucleotide sharing. TCRdb limited this immuneACCESS table to in-frame rearrangements with V and J called. A share of clones is missing; checked studies link under half to unresolved V genes, and the rest is unexplained. The V and J calls and clone size are taken from that table; D and trimming were inferred from the DNA. This sample comprises some 190,000 clones, 81% of them detected only once. Of the sample, around 3.6% falls within the top ten clones.

The sample taken for sequencing was PBMCs. The chain was built from TRBV4-1 and TRBJ2-7, with 9 central nucleotides matching TRBD1. This TCR was recovered from a man aged 35-49 years in good health and CMV-seropositive. The CDR3 corresponds to CASSQIDRGAYEQYF. The DNA reads TGCGCCAGCAGCCAAATTGACAGGGGGGCCTACGAGCAGTACTTC.